This T cell receptor (beta chain) originates from a study of molecular identifiers for immune sequencing clone quantification. This clonotype was observed many times. Its specificity is unknown. This CDR3 spans 14 amino acids. Germline V lookup: CDR1 LGHNA, CDR2 YSLEER. Trimming took 0 bases from V and 2 from J, leaving 6 bases between them. TCRdb used MiXCR to reprocess the PCR reads, holding one entry per CDR3 protein. This sample has some 320,000 distinct CDR3 sequences, with roughly 23% found just once. Broader study findings: Clone sizes that are highly expanded could be underestimated when identical TCR molecules share a barcode.

The clonotype originates from a human donor in good health. Some libraries in this study had Jurkat cell RNA spiked in. Sequencing was performed on naive CD8+ T cells from blood, with Jurkat cell RNA spiked in. Documented subset: FACS-sorted CD8+CD4-CCR7+CD45RA+ naive T cells. The J gene is TRBJ2-3, the V gene TRBV4-3, with D unresolved. The CDR3 DNA reads TGCGCCAGCAGCCAAGATACCTACACAGATACGCAGTATTTT. Translation: CASSQDTYTDTQYF.